These 28 T cell receptor beta chains share one sample of origin, sequenced in a study of cytomegalovirus exposure and HLA in healthy donors. Primers for the PCR totalled 60 Vbeta and 13 Jbeta. The assay was immunoSEQ multiplex PCR, and TCRdb's table has in-frame clones only and misses some. The table lists around 160,000 clones, under 85% of them singletons. Sequenced: PBMCs. The receptors were sampled from a woman aged 40 to 50 in good health and CMV-seropositive.

The V gene is TRBV7-3, the J gene TRBJ1-1; possibly TRBD1 for D (5 bases). The CDR3 runs to 13 residues. The V gene lost 5 bases and the J gene lost 4 bases, with 11 bases spanning the gap. Germline-derived CDR1 and CDR2 are SGHTA and FQGTGA. CDR3 DNA sequence: TGTGCCAGCAGCAACGACAGATCCACTGAAGCTTTCTTT. Encoded protein: CASSNDRSTEAFF.

The chain carries TRBV9 and TRBJ2-3; D might be TRBD1 (5 bases). The germline gives CDR1 SGDLS, CDR2 YYNGEE. The CDR3 runs to 16 residues. Trimming took off 5 bases at V and 2 bases at J, with 18 bases between the two ends. CDR3 bases: TGTGCCAGCAGTGAAACCTCTGGCGGACACACAGATACGCAGTATTTT. Translating it yields CASSETSGGHTDTQYF.

J is TRBJ2-7 and V is TRBV7-6, with D perhaps matching TRBD1 (6 bases). CDR1 and CDR2 (germline): SGHVS, FNYEAQ. V gave up 6 bases and J gave up 4 bases, with 10 bases separating them. There are 12 residues in the CDR3. DNA for the CDR3: TGTGCCAGCAGTCCTACAGGGTACGAGCAGTACTTC. Its translation: CASSPTGYEQYF. The full variable domain, its missing parts supplied by reference TRBV7-6 and TRBJ2-7, is GAGVSQSPRYKVTKRGQDVALRCDPISGHVSLYWYRQALGQGPEFLTYFNYEAQQDKSGLPNDRFSAERPEGSISTLTIQRTEQRDSAMYRCASSPTGYEQYFGPGTRLTVT.

V is TRBV5-1 and J is TRBJ1-2, with TRBD1 identical over 9 bases. The germline CDR1 and CDR2 sequences are SGHRS and YFSETQ. J was trimmed by 5 bases and V by 0 bases; bases with no gene match: 5. The CDR3 contains 15 residues. CDR3 sequence reads: CASSLGDRAPYGYTF. The CDR3 nucleotides are TGCGCCAGCAGCTTGGGGGACAGGGCCCCTTATGGCTACACCTTC. The variable domain in full, completed from reference TRBV5-1 and TRBJ1-2, reads KAGVTQTPRYLIKTRGQQVTLSCSPISGHRSVSWYQQTPGQGLQFLFEYFSETQRNKGNFPGRFSGRQFSNSRSEMNVSTLELGDSALYLCASSLGDRAPYGYTFGSGTRLTVV.

CDR3 sequence (DNA): TGTGCCAGCAGCTTGGAGCGGAACTCCTACGAGCAGTACTTC. This translates into CASSLERNSYEQYF. The rearrangement joins TRBV5-4 to TRBJ2-5; perhaps TRBD2 as D (5 bases). The DNA end favors TRBJ2-7, so the J call may be wrong. The germline CDR1 and CDR2 sequences are SGHNT and YYREEE (reference sequence). The length of the CDR3 is 14 residues.

Worth noting for this clone: Different DNA sequences within this sample yield the same CDR3. This sequence joins TRBV19 and TRBJ2-2; D call uncertain. The CDR3 length is 14 residues. Trimming pared 0 bases from V and 2 bases from J, leaving 4 bases between. Per the germline V gene, CDR1 is LNHDA and CDR2 is SQIVND (reference sequence). CDR3 in amino acids: CASSIDRNTGELFF. The CDR3 bases are TGTGCCAGTAGTATAGATAGAAACACCGGGGAGCTGTTTTTT. Full variable domain (remainder filled in from reference TRBV19 and TRBJ2-2): DGGITQSPKYLFRKEGQNVTLSCEQNLNHDAMYWYRQDPGQGLRLIYYSQIVNDFQKGDIAEGYSVSREKKESFPLTVTSAQKNPTAFYLCASSIDRNTGELFFGEGSRLTVL.

This clone was picked up a small number of times. The gene calls are TRBV5-1 and TRBJ2-1, with 7 bases that match TRBD1. This CDR3 is built from 15 residues. The germline gives CDR1 SGHRS, CDR2 YFSETQ. Unmatched junction bases numbered 9, after V lost 0 bases and J lost 9 bases. DNA of the CDR3: TGCGCCAGCAGCTTGGTCGCAGGGGGAGAGGGTGAGCAGTTCTTC. Residues: CASSLVAGGEGEQFF.

This clone was picked up one time. The CDR3 DNA is TGTGCCAGCAGCTCTATTTCTAGCGGGGGCCAGGCGGAGCAGTACTTC. Protein product: CASSSISSGGQAEQYF. The chain combines TRBV7-2 with TRBJ2-7; TRBD2 matches 10 bases. CDR3 length equals 16 residues. Germline V CDR1 and CDR2: SGHTA, FQGNSA. V gave up 4 bases and J gave up 7 bases; unmatched junction bases: 13.

The J gene is TRBJ2-7, the V gene TRBV28, with 8 bases identical to TRBD2. The CDR3 runs to 15 residues. The trim removed 8 bases at V and 3 bases at J, leaving 12 bases unmatched. Germline V gene lookup returns CDR1 MDHEN and CDR2 SYDVKM. The CDR3 DNA is TGTGCCAGCCACGGACTCCGGGGGGGCTACTACGAGCAGTACTTC. Translating gives CASHGLRGGYYEQYF.

The J gene is TRBJ2-5, the V gene TRBV2, with D maybe TRBD2 (5 bases). The CDR3 is 14 residues long. With 5 bases removed from V and 5 bases from J, the gap between germline ends came to 15 bases. Germline CDR1 SNHLY, CDR2 FYNNEI. This CDR3 reads CASSSLGGYETQYF. CDR3 nucleotides: TGTGCCAGCAGTAGTCTAGGAGGCTACGAGACCCAGTACTTC.

This clone was seen a few times. This chain uses TRBV19 with TRBJ2-1; the match to TRBD2 covers 9 bases. This CDR3 spans 18 amino acids. Germline V gives CDR1 LNHDA, CDR2 SQIVND (reference sequence). After removal of 2 bases from V and 0 bases from J, the junction contained 8 bases not matched to a gene. The CDR3 nucleotides read TGTGCCAGTAGTATACAGCGGGGGGCCCGAAGCTCCTACAATGAGCAGTTCTTC. Its translation: CASSIQRGARSSYNEQFF.

V gene TRBV27 combines with J gene TRBJ2-7; possibly TRBD2 for D (5 bases). With 4 bases removed from V and 0 bases from J, the gap between germline ends came to 10 bases. CDR3 length equals 14 residues. Looked up from germline, CDR1 is MNHEY and CDR2 is SMNVEV (reference sequence). The CDR3 nucleotides read TGTGCCAGCAGTTCCCAGCGGAGCTCCTACGAGCAGTACTTC. This sequence encodes CASSSQRSSYEQYF.

The chain links TRBV19 to TRBJ2-5; TRBD2 aligns across 16 bases. In germline, CDR1 is LNHDA, CDR2 SQIVND (reference sequence). V was clipped by 8 bases and J by 5 bases; unmatched bases: 14. The CDR3 runs 18 residues. CDR3 sequence (DNA): TGTGCCAGTGACACGGGACTAGCGGGGGGGCTAAGGACGGAGACCCAGTACTTC. This sequence encodes CASDTGLAGGLRTETQYF.

This clone was picked up a small number of times. The rearrangement uses TRBV5-1 and TRBJ1-1; weak D call: TRBD1 (5 bases). The CDR3 totals 14 residues. V lost 6 bases and J 5 bases, leaving 17 bases between the germline ends. Per the germline V gene, CDR1 is SGHRS and CDR2 is YFSETQ. The CDR3 loop is CASMQGSERTEAFF. DNA of the CDR3: TGCGCCAGCATGCAGGGCTCGGAGAGGACTGAAGCTTTCTTT.

Worth noting for this clone: Relative to the germline gene, one junction end is altered; a read error may explain this. Other DNA sequences in this specimen translate into the identical CDR3. The V call is TRBV7-9, the J call TRBJ1-1; no clear D. Germline CDR1 is SEHNR and CDR2 is FQNEAQ (reference sequence). This CDR3 comprises 14 residues. DNA for the CDR3: TGTTCCAGCAGCTTAGGGCAGGCAAACACTGAAGCTTTCTTT. Translation gives CSSSLGQANTEAFF.

This clone was recorded a few times. The V and J genes are TRBV2 and TRBJ2-5, with D hard to call. CDR1 SNHLY and CDR2 FYNNEI come from the germline V gene. The CDR3 totals 11 residues. V lost 8 bases and J lost 2, with 6 bases in between. In DNA, the CDR3 is TGTGCCAGCCTAGAACAAGAGACCCAGTACTTC. Encoded protein: CASLEQETQYF.

The chain is built from TRBV4-1 and TRBJ2-1; weak D call: TRBD2 (7 bases). This CDR3 comprises 16 residues. The V end lost 1 base, the J end lost 5 bases, and 15 bases lay between the germline ends. Looked up from germline, CDR1 is MGHRA and CDR2 is YSYEKL. The CDR3 loop is CASSQGGRGPNNEQFF. The CDR3, as DNA: TGCGCCAGCAGCCAAGGGGGGCGGGGGCCGAACAATGAGCAGTTCTTC.

The chain's CDR3 is CASSWTQANEQFF. The CDR3 coding sequence is TGTGCCAGCAGCTGGACACAGGCTAATGAGCAGTTCTTC. The J gene is TRBJ2-1, the V gene TRBV7-6; D is perhaps TRBD1 (5 bases). Germline values: CDR1 SGHVS, CDR2 FNYEAQ. This CDR3 is 13 amino acids long. The germline V and J ends were trimmed by 4 bases and 7 bases, with 11 bases remaining between them. Full variable domain (rest looked up from reference TRBV7-6 and TRBJ2-1): GAGVSQSPRYKVTKRGQDVALRCDPISGHVSLYWYRQALGQGPEFLTYFNYEAQQDKSGLPNDRFSAERPEGSISTLTIQRTEQRDSAMYRCASSWTQANEQFFGPGTRLTVL.

A single count supports this clone. The rearrangement links TRBV4-1 to TRBJ1-1; 7 bases align to TRBD1. Losses at the gene ends were 1 base for V and 5 bases for J; bases not matched to a gene: 7. CDR1 is MGHRA and CDR2 is YSYEKL in the germline V gene. This CDR3 has 15 residues. CDR3 amino acids: CASSQAQGVGTEAFF. The CDR3 nucleotides are TGCGCCAGCAGCCAAGCCCAGGGGGTTGGAACTGAAGCTTTCTTT.

The V and J genes are TRBV28 and TRBJ1-2, with D possibly matching TRBD1 (6 bases). Per germline, CDR1 MDHEN and CDR2 SYDVKM. This CDR3 is built from 14 residues. V was shortened by 6 bases and J by 6 bases, with 17 bases between the two germline ends. The CDR3 reads CASRPTGTPDGYTF. CDR3 bases: TGTGCCAGCAGACCGACCGGGACACCAGATGGCTACACCTTC.

This chain connects TRBV10-2 to TRBJ1-3, with a tentative D call TRBD1 (5 bases). V was clipped by 3 bases and J by 2 bases, with 11 bases between them. This CDR3 has 15 amino acids. Looked up from germline, CDR1 is WSHSY and CDR2 is SAAADI. CDR3 DNA: TGCGCCAGCAGTGAACAAGGAGGGGCTGGAAACACCATATATTTT. Its protein is CASSEQGGAGNTIYF.

This clone was recorded only once. The chain carries TRBV27 and TRBJ2-5; D is perhaps TRBD2 (6 bases). V was pared by 6 bases and J by 3 bases, with 14 bases between. The CDR3 contains 14 residues. Germline-derived CDR1 and CDR2 are MNHEY and SMNVEV (reference sequence). The CDR3 sequence: CASSAGRTEETQYF. The CDR3 DNA follows: TGTGCCAGCAGCGCCGGGAGAACAGAAGAGACCCAGTACTTC.

The V and J genes are TRBV10-1 and TRBJ2-7; 10 bases align to TRBD2. Germline loops: CDR1 WNHNN, CDR2 SYGVQD (reference sequence). The CDR3 runs 15 residues. Trimming at V came to 0 bases and at J to 3 bases, leaving 2 bases not matched to a gene. The CDR3 nucleotides are TGCGCCAGCAGTGAGTCCGTAGCGGGGGGCTACGAGCAGTACTTC. Amino acids: CASSESVAGGYEQYF.

This clone was found once. The V and J genes are TRBV27 and TRBJ2-3; 8 positions agree with TRBD2. Trimming at V came to 5 bases and at J to 2 bases, leaving 9 bases not matched to a gene. The CDR3 has 16 amino acids. Germline-derived CDR1 and CDR2 are MNHEY and SMNVEV (reference sequence). The CDR3: CASSRQRGKFTDTQYF. As DNA, the CDR3 is TGTGCCAGCAGTCGCCAGCGGGGGAAATTCACAGATACGCAGTATTTT.

The table lists this clone with a few counts. The CDR3 region has the DNA TGTGCCAGCAGTTACCGGACAGGAAACACTGAAGCTTTCTTT. This gives the protein CASSYRTGNTEAFF. The J gene is TRBJ1-1, the V gene TRBV6-5; 7 nucleotides match TRBD1. The trim removed 2 bases at V and 2 bases at J, leaving 2 bases unmatched. The germline gives CDR1 MNHEY, CDR2 SVGAGI. The CDR3 loop spans 14 amino acids.

V and J are TRBV5-1 and TRBJ2-7; 7 bases line up with TRBD1. V was pared by 4 bases and J by 3 bases, with 13 bases of the junction left unmatched. This CDR3 is 16 amino acids long. Germline V gene lookup returns CDR1 SGHRS and CDR2 YFSETQ. CDR3 sequence (DNA): TGCGCCAGCAGCCCTGCGAAACAGGGGCTGGTCTACGAGCAGTACTTC. Translated: CASSPAKQGLVYEQYF.

V and J are TRBV6-1 and TRBJ1-6, with D possibly being TRBD1 (6 bases). This CDR3 is built from 13 residues. The germline V and J ends were trimmed by 4 bases and 7 bases, with 8 bases remaining between them. CDR1 and CDR2 (germline): MNHNS, SASEGT. The CDR3 reads CASSAGENSPLHF. The CDR3 nucleotides are TGTGCCAGCAGTGCAGGGGAAAATTCACCCCTCCACTTT.

The J gene is TRBJ1-4, the V gene TRBV9, with 7 bases fitting TRBD1. V shed 0 bases and J 3 bases; nucleotides not matched to a gene: 5. The CDR3 extends over 16 amino acids. CDR1 SGDLS and CDR2 YYNGEE come from the germline V gene. The CDR3 DNA reads TGTGCCAGCAGCGTAGCCACTCAGGGGGCTAATGAAAAACTGTTTTTT. It is translated as CASSVATQGANEKLFF.